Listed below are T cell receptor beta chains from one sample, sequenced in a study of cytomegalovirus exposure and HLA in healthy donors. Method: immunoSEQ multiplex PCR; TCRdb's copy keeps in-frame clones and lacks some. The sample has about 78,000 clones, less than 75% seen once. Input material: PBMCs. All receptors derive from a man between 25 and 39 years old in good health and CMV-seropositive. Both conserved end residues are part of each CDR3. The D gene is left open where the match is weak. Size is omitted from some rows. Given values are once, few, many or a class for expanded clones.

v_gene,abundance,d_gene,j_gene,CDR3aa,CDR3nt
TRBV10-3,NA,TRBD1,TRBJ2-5,CAISPGTGAWTQYF,TGTGCCATCAGTCCCGGGACAGGGGCCTGGACCCAGTACTTC
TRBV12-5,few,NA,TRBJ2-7,CASGLTGWEQYF,TGTGCTAGTGGTTTGACAGGGTGGGAGCAGTACTTC
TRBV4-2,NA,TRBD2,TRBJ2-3,CASSQVAGYTDTQYF,TGTGCCAGCAGCCAGGTAGCGGGGTACACAGATACGCAGTATTTT
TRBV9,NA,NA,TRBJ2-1,CASSGGVVWDSYNEQFF,TGTGCCAGCAGCGGGGGGGTTGTCTGGGACTCCTACAATGAGCAGTTCTTC
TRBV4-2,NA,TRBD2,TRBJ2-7,CASSPWASGRTSTGEQYF,TGTGCCAGCAGCCCTTGGGCTAGCGGGAGGACCTCAACGGGGGAGCAGTACTTC
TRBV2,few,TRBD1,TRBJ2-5,CASSARQGRYQETQYF,TGTGCCAGCAGTGCCCGACAGGGGCGCTACCAAGAGACCCAGTACTTC
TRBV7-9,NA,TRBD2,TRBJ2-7,CASRGTSGSYEQYF,TGTGCCAGCAGGGGGACTAGCGGGAGTTACGAGCAGTACTTC
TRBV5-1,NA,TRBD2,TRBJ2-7,CASTLGLAGVYEQYF,TGCGCCAGCACCCTCGGACTAGCGGGAGTCTACGAGCAGTACTTC
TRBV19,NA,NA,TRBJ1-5,CASSLSHSNQPQHF,TGTGCCAGTAGTTTGAGCCATAGCAATCAGCCCCAGCATTTT
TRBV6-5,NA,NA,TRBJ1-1,CASTQGTPEGTEAFF,TGTGCCAGCACCCAAGGGACTCCTGAAGGCACTGAAGCTTTCTTT
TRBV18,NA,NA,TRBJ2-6,CASSPVQGGYSGANVLTF,TGTGCCAGCTCACCAGTCCAGGGCGGCTACTCTGGGGCCAACGTCCTGACTTTC
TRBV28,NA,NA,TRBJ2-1,CASSLKTSEQFF,TGTGCCAGCAGTCTCAAGACTAGTGAGCAGTTCTTC
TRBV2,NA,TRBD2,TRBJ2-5,CASSARLAGGPGETQYF,TGTGCCAGCAGCGCCCGACTAGCGGGAGGGCCGGGGGAGACCCAGTACTTC
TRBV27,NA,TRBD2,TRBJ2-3,CATRTHPGLKSDTQYF,TGTGCCACCCGCACCCACCCGGGACTAAAATCAGATACGCAGTATTTT
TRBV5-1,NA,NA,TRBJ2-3,CASSLEGLTSTDTQYF,TGCGCCAGCAGCTTAGAGGGACTCACTAGCACAGATACGCAGTATTTT
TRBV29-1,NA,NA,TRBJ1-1,CSVGAGPVNTEAFF,TGCAGCGTTGGTGCGGGACCAGTAAACACTGAAGCTTTCTTT
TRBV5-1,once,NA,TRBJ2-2,CASMITGLTGELFF,TGCGCCAGTATGATAACAGGGCTAACCGGGGAGCTGTTTTTT
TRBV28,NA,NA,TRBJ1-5,CASSLGRGGSDQPQHF,TGTGCCAGCAGTTTGGGCAGGGGTGGATCGGATCAGCCCCAGCATTTT
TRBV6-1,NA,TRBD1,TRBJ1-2,CASTPDREGVGGYTF,TGTGCCAGCACCCCGGACAGGGAGGGGGTAGGGGGCTACACCTTC
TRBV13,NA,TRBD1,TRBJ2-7,CASSFGTGGEYF,TGTGCCAGCAGCTTCGGGACAGGGGGAGAGTACTTC
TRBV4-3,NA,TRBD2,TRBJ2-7,CASSTGLAGGNEQYF,TGCGCCAGCAGCACGGGACTAGCGGGGGGAAACGAGCAGTACTTC
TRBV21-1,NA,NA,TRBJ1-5,CASSKKGGQLRESNQPQHF,TGTGCCAGCAGCAAAAAAGGGGGACAGTTAAGAGAAAGCAATCAGCCCCAGCATTTT
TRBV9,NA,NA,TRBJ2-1,CASSVAMGTNNEQFF,TGTGCCAGCAGCGTAGCAATGGGGACAAACAATGAGCAGTTCTTC
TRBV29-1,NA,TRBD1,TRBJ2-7,CSVEHSNQGTGRYEQYF,TGCAGCGTTGAACACTCAAACCAAGGGACAGGTCGGTACGAGCAGTACTTC
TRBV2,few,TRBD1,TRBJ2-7,CASKDRAYEQYF,TGTGCCAGCAAAGACAGGGCCTACGAGCAGTACTTC